Reported below is one T cell receptor beta chain. Time point in this sample: after neoadjuvant nivolumab, at surgical resection. These oral cavity squamous cell carcinomas were HPV-negative and locally advanced. No culture or expansion preceded analysis of these blood cells. TCRdb's table, derived via immunoSEQ multiplex PCR, lists solely in-frame clones and lacks some. The sample lists about 8,000 clones; 60% to 75% were seen once. This entry is derived from a study of neoadjuvant anti-PD-1 for oral cavity cancer. Across the whole study: Before surgery, most patients got three to four biweekly 3 mg/kg nivolumab doses. Non-progressing patients received a fourth nivolumab dose near day 43, then surgery on days 50-56.

This TCR derives from a person aged 40 to 85 with oral cavity squamous cell carcinoma. Sequencing used PBMCs, obtained after nivolumab (anti-PD-1) treatment.

CDR3 in DNA: TGTGCAAGTCGCCTTGTAAATATAGACACGGGGGCCTACGAGCAGTACTTC. Its translation is CASRLVNIDTGAYEQYF. V is TRBV12-2 and J is TRBJ2-7; the D call TRBD2 from the table was never checked on the DNA. TRBV12-2 is a pseudogene segment. The length of the CDR3 is 17 residues.